Following are 9 T cell receptor beta chains from one sample sequenced in a study of regulatory T cells in long-lasting Graves disease. Arm-PCR of CDR3 regions and iRepertoire HTBI primers were used to build TCR beta libraries. In TCRdb, the multiplex PCR reads were re-called with MiXCR into one record per CDR3 protein. Among a few hundred thousand distinct CDR3 sequences listed, approximately 21% were seen once. Time point given: persistent/refractory GD, antithyroid drugs over 5 years with positive TRAb. With RNA extracted from PBMCs as input, the TCR library was made. Sequenced here: peripheral blood mononuclear cells (PBMCs), sampled when the disease was refractory, from a patient treated with antithyroid drugs. These receptors originate from a female donor with Graves disease.

The chain is built from TRBV7-2 and TRBJ2-3, with a tentative D call TRBD2 (5 bases). CDR1 SGHTA and CDR2 FQGNSA come from the germline V gene. The V end lost 5 bases, the J end lost 4 bases, and 22 bases lay between the germline ends. The CDR3 is made up of 17 amino acids. The CDR3 reads CASSRLYPFQESDTQYF. CDR3 sequence (DNA): TGTGCCAGCAGCCGACTATATCCCTTCCAGGAGTCAGATACGCAGTATTTT.

The chain carries TRBV7-2 and TRBJ2-3; tentatively, D is TRBD2 (6 bases). Trimming took 1 base from V and 4 from J, leaving 9 bases between them. This CDR3 spans 14 amino acids. Germline V gene sequence: CDR1 SGHTA, CDR2 FQGNSA. CDR3 bases: TGTGCCAGCAGCTTAGGGCGGGGTGCAGATACGCAGTATTTT. It encodes CASSLGRGADTQYF.

Worth noting for this clonotype: Compared with germline, one end of the junction differs, possibly owing to a read error. This chain joins TRBV20-1 and TRBJ1-2, with D perhaps TRBD1 (6 bases). The V gene's germline CDR1 is DFQATT and CDR2 SNEGSKA (reference sequence). This CDR3 has 11 amino acids. In DNA, the CDR3 is TGCAGAGCTACAGGGAACTATGGCTACACCTTC. Protein product: CRATGNYGYTF.

The sample holds many counts of this clonotype. The rearrangement joins TRBV12-5 to TRBJ1-2; D unclear. V dropped 6 bases and J dropped 8 bases, with 16 bases sitting between them. This CDR3 contains 13 residues. The germline V gene encodes CDR1 LGHNT and CDR2 FRNRAP. This chain's CDR3 is CASGSLLGNGYTF. CDR3 in DNA: TGTGCTAGTGGGTCCCTGTTGGGGAACGGCTACACCTTC.

This clonotype was seen only a few times. The chain carries TRBV15 and TRBJ2-5; TRBD2 might be the D (5 bases). Per germline, CDR1 LNHNV and CDR2 YYDKDF (reference sequence). There are 16 residues in the CDR3. Trimming pared 0 bases from V and 5 bases from J, leaving 16 bases between. The CDR3 nucleotides are TGTGCCACCAGCAGAGATCCTAGCCCGATCCTGGAGACCCAGTACTTC. Its translation: CATSRDPSPILETQYF. Supplemented by reference TRBV15 and TRBJ2-5, the full variable domain reads DAMVIQNPRYQVTQFGKPVTLSCSQTLNHNVMYWYQQKSSQAPKLLFHYYDKDFNNEADTPDNFQSRRPNTSFCFLDIRSPGLGDTAMYLCATSRDPSPILETQYFGPGTRLLVL.

This clonotype was picked up many times. The chain has TRBV28 and TRBJ1-2; a possible D gene is TRBD1 (5 bases). Between the trimmed V and J ends, which lost 6 bases and 4 bases, there was a span of 27 bases. This CDR3 spans 18 amino acids. CDR1 and CDR2 (germline): MDHEN, SYDVKM. The DNA of the CDR3 is TGTGCCAGCAGACCAGTGGACGACGCGGGGCCTACCCCCTATGGCTACACCTTC. Amino acid sequence: CASRPVDDAGPTPYGYTF.

The rearrangement links TRBV24-1 to TRBJ2-3; D ambiguous. Trimming left V 3 bases short and J 4 bases short, with 10 bases between. The germline V gene encodes CDR1 KGHDR and CDR2 SFDVKD. CDR3 size: 14 residues. The CDR3 region has the DNA TGTGCCACCAGTGATGCCTTTAACCCAGATACGCAGTATTTT. Residues: CATSDAFNPDTQYF.

This clonotype appeared many times. The rearrangement joins TRBV12-3 or TRBV12-4 to TRBJ2-7; D is uncertain. Trimming left V 7 bases short and J 0 bases short, with 10 bases between. CDR3 size: 13 residues. CDR3 region: CASKQTSSYEQYF. CDR3 in DNA: TGTGCCAGCAAACAGACAAGCTCCTACGAGCAGTACTTC.

The chain uses TRBV20-1 and TRBJ1-1; perhaps TRBD1 as D (6 bases). The CDR3 consists of 13 residues. Trimming shortened V by 3 bases and J by 11 bases, and 19 bases separated the two germline ends. Germline CDR1 reads DFQATT; CDR2 reads SNEGSKA (reference sequence). DNA of the CDR3: TGCAGTGCTAGGATGGGGGGCGCGGGGAAGGCTTTCTTT. This sequence encodes CSARMGGAGKAFF.